One and the same sample provided the 3 T cell receptor beta chains below, sequenced in a study of radiotherapy plus CTLA-4 blockade in lung cancer. Assay: immunoSEQ multiplex PCR; the TCRdb copy retains only in-frame clones and omits some. Altogether approximately 94,000 clones are present, approximately 80% being singletons, with the ten largest covering more than 20%. The sequenced sample was peripheral blood, obtained from a patient treated with radiotherapy plus ipilimumab. These receptor sequences come from a human donor with non-small cell lung cancer that progressed on radiotherapy plus ipilimumab.

V and J are TRBV6-5 and TRBJ2-3; the match to TRBD1 covers 8 bases. The CDR3 loop spans 13 amino acids. With 8 bases clipped from V and 1 base from J, the junction kept 2 bases outside the gene matches. CDR1 is MNHEY and CDR2 is SVGAGI in the germline V gene. CDR3 loop: CASQDRGTDTQYF. The CDR3 region has the DNA TGTGCCAGCCAGGACAGGGGCACAGATACGCAGTATTTT.

V is TRBV6-1 and J is TRBJ1-1, with D hard to call. Germline V gene data show CDR1 as MNHNS and CDR2 as SASEGT. The CDR3 contains 13 residues. Between the trimmed V and J ends, which lost 5 bases and 3 bases, there was a span of 10 bases. The chain's CDR3 is CASSSRTDTEAFF. As DNA, the CDR3 is TGTGCCAGCAGTTCCCGTACCGACACTGAAGCTTTCTTT.

This chain joins TRBV5-1 and TRBJ2-7; possible D gene TRBD2, 6 bases. The CDR3 has 14 residues. The germline V and J ends were trimmed by 5 bases and 4 bases, with 16 bases remaining between them. The germline V gene encodes CDR1 SGHRS and CDR2 YFSETQ. CDR3 in amino acids: CASSDIGAGYEQYF. The CDR3 DNA is TGCGCCAGCAGTGATATCGGGGCGGGGTACGAGCAGTACTTC. Combining the CDR3 with reference TRBV5-1 and TRBJ2-7 gives the whole variable domain KAGVTQTPRYLIKTRGQQVTLSCSPISGHRSVSWYQQTPGQGLQFLFEYFSETQRNKGNFPGRFSGRQFSNSRSEMNVSTLELGDSALYLCASSDIGAGYEQYFGPGTRLTVT.